This paragraph reports one TCR beta chain. Its antigen is still unknown. CDR3 length: 16 amino acids. The V gene's germline CDR1 is SGHTA and CDR2 FQGNSA. With 1 base removed from V and 4 bases from J, the gap between germline ends came to 13 bases. The repertoire was sequenced with immunoSEQ multiplex PCR; TCRdb's copy has only in-frame clones and lacks some. The sample shows fewer than 85,000 clones, about 85% of them seen only once. The data originate from a study of OX40 agonist ivuxolimab in advanced cancers. Turning to the study itself: Partial responses were recorded for three patients, including one with hepatocellular carcinoma and two with cutaneous melanoma.

Study-level results: Low normalized T-cell clonal expansion was also seen in some nonresponders. The authors did not determine the antigen specificity of the expanded peripheral T cells.

This TCR came from an adult with an advanced solid tumor such as melanoma, head and neck, liver or kidney cancer. The chain carries TRBV7-2 and TRBJ1-4; no reliable D call. Here the sequenced sample was CD4+ or CD8+ T cells sorted from blood, taken in a trial of the OX40 agonist ivuxolimab. CDR3 in DNA: TGTGCCAGCAGCTTAGTCGGAACAGTGTTTAATGAAAAACTGTTTTTT. Protein: CASSLVGTVFNEKLFF. Using reference TRBV7-2 and TRBJ1-4 for the parts outside the CDR3, the full variable domain is GAGVSQSPSNKVTEKGKDVELRCDPISGHTALYWYRQSLGQGLEFLIYFQGNSAPDKSGLPSDRFSAERTGGSVSTLTIQRTQQEDSAVYLCASSLVGTVFNEKLFFGSGTQLSVL.